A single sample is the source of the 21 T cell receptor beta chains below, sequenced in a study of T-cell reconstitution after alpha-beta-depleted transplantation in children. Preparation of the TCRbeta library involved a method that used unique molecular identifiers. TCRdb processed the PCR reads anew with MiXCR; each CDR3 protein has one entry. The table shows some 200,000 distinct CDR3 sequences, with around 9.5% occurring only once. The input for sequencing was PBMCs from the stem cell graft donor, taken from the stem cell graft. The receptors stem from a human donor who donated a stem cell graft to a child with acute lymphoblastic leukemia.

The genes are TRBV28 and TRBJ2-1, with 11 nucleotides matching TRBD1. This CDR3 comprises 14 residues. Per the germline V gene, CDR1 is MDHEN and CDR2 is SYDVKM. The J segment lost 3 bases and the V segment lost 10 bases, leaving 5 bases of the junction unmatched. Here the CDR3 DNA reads TGTGCCATAAAGGGACAGGGGGACTACAATGAGCAGTTCTTC. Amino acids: CAIKGQGDYNEQFF.

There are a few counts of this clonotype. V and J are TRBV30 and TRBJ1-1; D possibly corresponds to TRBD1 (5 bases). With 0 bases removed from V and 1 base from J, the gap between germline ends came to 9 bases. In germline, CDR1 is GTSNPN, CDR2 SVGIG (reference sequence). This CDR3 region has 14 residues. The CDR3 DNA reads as TGTGCCTGGAGTGTGGGACGTTGGAACACTGAAGCTTTCTTT. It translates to CAWSVGRWNTEAFF.

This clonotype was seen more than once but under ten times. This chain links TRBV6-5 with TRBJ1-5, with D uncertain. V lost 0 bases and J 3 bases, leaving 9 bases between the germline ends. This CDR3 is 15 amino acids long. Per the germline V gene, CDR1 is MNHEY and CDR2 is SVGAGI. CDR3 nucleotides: TGTGCCAGCAGTTACTCTTGGCAGGACAATCAGCCCCAGCATTTT. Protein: CASSYSWQDNQPQHF.

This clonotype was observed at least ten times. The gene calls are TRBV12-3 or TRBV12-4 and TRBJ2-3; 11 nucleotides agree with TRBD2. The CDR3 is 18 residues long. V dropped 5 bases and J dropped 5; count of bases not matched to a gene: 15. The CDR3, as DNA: TGTGCCAGCAGTCTACGGGGGGTAGCGGGGGGGCGCGGAGATACGCAGTATTTT. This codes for CASSLRGVAGGRGDTQYF.

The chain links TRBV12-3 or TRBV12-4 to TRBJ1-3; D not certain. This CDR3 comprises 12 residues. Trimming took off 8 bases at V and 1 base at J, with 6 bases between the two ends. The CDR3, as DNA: TGTGCCAGCCGCCCTTCTGGAAACACCATATATTTT. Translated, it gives CASRPSGNTIYF.

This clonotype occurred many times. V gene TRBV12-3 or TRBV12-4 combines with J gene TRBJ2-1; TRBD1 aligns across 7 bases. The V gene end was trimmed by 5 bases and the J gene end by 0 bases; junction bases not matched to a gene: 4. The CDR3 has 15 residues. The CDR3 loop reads CASSIQGVSYNEQFF. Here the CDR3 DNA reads TGTGCCAGCAGTATCCAGGGGGTCTCCTACAATGAGCAGTTCTTC.

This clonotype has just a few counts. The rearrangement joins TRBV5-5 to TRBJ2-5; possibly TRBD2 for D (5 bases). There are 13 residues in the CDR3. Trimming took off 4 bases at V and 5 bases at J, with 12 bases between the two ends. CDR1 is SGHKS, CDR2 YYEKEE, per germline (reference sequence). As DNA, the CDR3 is TGTGCCAGCAGCCAGGAGGTGTGGGAGACCCAGTACTTC. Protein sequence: CASSQEVWETQYF. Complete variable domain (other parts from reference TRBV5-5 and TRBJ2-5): DAGVTQSPTHLIKTRGQQVTLRCSPISGHKSVSWYQQVLGQGPQFIFQYYEKEERGRGNFPDRFSARQFPNYSSELNVNALLLGDSALYLCASSQEVWETQYFGPGTRLLVL.

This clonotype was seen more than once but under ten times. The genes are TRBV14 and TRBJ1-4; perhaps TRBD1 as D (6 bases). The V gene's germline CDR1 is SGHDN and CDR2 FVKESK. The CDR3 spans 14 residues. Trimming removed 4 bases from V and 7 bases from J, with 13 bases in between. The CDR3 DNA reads TGTGCCAGCAGCCTACAGGGCTATGGTGAAAAACTGTTTTTT. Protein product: CASSLQGYGEKLFF.

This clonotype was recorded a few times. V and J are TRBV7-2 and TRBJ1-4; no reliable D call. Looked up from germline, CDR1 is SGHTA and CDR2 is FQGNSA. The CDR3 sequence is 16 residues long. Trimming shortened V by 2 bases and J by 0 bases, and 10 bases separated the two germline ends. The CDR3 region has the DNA TGTGCCAGCAGCTTAATGGCGCCTGCAACTAATGAAAAACTGTTTTTT. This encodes CASSLMAPATNEKLFF.

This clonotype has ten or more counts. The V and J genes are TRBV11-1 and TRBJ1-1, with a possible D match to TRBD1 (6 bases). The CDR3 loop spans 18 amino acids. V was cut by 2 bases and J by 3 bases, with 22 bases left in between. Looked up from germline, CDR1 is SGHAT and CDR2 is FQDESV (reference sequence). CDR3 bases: TGTGCCAGCAGCTTAAAGCTCCGGGCGTACGAGGGGGACACTGAAGCTTTCTTT. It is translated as CASSLKLRAYEGDTEAFF. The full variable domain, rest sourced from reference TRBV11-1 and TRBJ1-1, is EAEVAQSPRYKITEKSQAVAFWCDPISGHATLYWYRQILGQGPELLVQFQDESVVDDSQLPKDRFSAERLKGVDSTLKIQPAELGDSAMYLCASSLKLRAYEGDTEAFFGQGTRLTVV.

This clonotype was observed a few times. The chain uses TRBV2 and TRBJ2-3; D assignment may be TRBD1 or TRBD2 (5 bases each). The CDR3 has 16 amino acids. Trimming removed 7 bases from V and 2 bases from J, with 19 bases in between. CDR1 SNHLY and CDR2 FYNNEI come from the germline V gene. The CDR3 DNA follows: TGTGCCAGCACCGTGGGGACCCGACTCTTCACAGATACGCAGTATTTT. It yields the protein CASTVGTRLFTDTQYF.

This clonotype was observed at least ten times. CDR3 sequence: CASSELGREGYTF. CDR3 in DNA: TGCGCCAGCAGTGAGCTTGGTCGTGAGGGCTACACCTTC. The chain uses TRBV5-1 and TRBJ1-2; D gene uncertain. In germline, CDR1 is SGHRS, CDR2 YFSETQ. V was clipped by 5 bases and J by 8 bases, with 16 bases between them. The CDR3 runs to 13 residues.

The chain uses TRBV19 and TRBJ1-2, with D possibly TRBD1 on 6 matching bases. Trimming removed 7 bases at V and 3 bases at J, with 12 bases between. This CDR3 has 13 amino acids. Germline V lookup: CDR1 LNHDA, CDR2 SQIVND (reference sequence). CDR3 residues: CASTRGGYYGYTF. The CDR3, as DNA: TGTGCCAGTACCAGGGGAGGCTACTATGGCTACACCTTC.

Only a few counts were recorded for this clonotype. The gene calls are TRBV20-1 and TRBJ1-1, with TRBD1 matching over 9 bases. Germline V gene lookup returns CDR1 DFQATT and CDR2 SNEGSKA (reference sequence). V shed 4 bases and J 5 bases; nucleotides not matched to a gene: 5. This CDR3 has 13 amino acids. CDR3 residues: CSAKGQGGTEAFF. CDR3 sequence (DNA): TGCAGTGCTAAGGGACAGGGCGGAACTGAAGCTTTCTTT.

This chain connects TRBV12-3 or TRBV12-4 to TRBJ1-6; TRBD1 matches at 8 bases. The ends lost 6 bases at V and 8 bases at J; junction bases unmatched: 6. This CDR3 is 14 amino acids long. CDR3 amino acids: CASSKGQGDSPLHF. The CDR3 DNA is TGTGCCAGCAGCAAAGGACAGGGTGATTCACCCCTCCACTTT.

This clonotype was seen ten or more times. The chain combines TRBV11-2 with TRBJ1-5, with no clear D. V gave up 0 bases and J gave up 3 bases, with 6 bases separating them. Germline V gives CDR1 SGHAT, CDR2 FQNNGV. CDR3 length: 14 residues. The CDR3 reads CASSLDGYNQPQHF. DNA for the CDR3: TGTGCCAGCAGCTTAGATGGTTACAATCAGCCCCAGCATTTT.

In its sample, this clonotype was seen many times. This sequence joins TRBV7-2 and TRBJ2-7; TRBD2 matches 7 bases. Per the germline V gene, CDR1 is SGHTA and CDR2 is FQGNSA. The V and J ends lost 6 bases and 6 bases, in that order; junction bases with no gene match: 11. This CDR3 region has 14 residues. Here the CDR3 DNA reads TGTGCCAGCAGTACTAGCCCCTGGGGGGGCGAGCAGTACTTC. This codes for CASSTSPWGGEQYF.

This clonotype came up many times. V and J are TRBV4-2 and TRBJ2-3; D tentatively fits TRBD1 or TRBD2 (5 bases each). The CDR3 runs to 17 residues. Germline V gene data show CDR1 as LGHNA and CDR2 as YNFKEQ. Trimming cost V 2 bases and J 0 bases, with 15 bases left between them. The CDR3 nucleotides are TGTGCCAGCAGCCAAAGGAATCCAGGGACCAGCACAGATACGCAGTATTTT. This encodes CASSQRNPGTSTDTQYF.

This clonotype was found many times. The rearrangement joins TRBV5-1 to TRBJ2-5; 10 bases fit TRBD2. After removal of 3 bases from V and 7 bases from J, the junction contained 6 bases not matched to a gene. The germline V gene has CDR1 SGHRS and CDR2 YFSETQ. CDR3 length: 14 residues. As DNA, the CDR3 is TGCGCCAGCAGCTGGGGGACTAGCGAGGGGACCCAGTACTTC. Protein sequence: CASSWGTSEGTQYF.

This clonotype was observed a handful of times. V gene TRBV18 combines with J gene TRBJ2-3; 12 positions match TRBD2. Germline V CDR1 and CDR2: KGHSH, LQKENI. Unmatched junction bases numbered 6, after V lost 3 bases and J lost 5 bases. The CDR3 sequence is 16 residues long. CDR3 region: CASSPLAGGLEDTQYF. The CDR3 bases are TGTGCCAGCTCACCGCTAGCGGGGGGGCTTGAAGATACGCAGTATTTT.

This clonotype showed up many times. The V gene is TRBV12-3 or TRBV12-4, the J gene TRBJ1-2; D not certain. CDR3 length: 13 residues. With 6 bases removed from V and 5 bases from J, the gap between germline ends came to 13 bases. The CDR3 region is CASSTLGEYGYTF. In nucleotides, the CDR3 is TGTGCCAGCAGCACCTTGGGTGAATATGGCTACACCTTC.